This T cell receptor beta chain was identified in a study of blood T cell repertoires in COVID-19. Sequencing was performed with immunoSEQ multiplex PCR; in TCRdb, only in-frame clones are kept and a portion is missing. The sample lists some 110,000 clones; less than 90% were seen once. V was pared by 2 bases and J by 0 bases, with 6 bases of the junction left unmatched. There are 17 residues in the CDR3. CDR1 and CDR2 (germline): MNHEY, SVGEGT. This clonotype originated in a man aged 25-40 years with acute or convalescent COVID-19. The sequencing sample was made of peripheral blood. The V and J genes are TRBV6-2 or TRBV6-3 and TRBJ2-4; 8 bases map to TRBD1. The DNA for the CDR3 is TGTGCCAGCAGTTACACCAGACAGGGGATAGCCAAAAACATTCAGTACTTC. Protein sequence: CASSYTRQGIAKNIQYF.